This T cell receptor beta chain was identified during a study of T cell changes during pregnancy in multiple sclerosis. CDR3 size: 14 residues. CDR1 and CDR2 (germline): SGHTA, FQGNSA. V gave up 5 bases and J gave up 5 bases, with 15 bases separating them. Method: immunoSEQ multiplex PCR; TCRdb's copy keeps in-frame clones and lacks some. This table holds under 100,000 clones, about 95% found once. The TCR sequence derives from a female donor with multiple sclerosis, enrolled in a pregnancy study. The V call is TRBV7-2, the J call TRBJ1-1, with D maybe TRBD1 (6 bases). This sample comprised peripheral blood, obtained in the second trimester of pregnancy. The CDR3 bases are TGTGCCAGCAGCCCAGGGGCGGGGGAAACTGAAGCTTTCTTT. It codes for CASSPGAGETEAFF. Full variable domain (outside the CDR3, taken from reference TRBV7-2 and TRBJ1-1): GAGVSQSPSNKVTEKGKDVELRCDPISGHTALYWYRQSLGQGLEFLIYFQGNSAPDKSGLPSDRFSAERTGGSVSTLTIQRTQQEDSAVYLCASSPGAGETEAFFGQGTRLTVV.